The source of this TCR beta chain is a study of blood T cell repertoires in COVID-19. In the study overall: PBMCs, B-cell-depleted T cells, or T cells provided the cDNA or gDNA that made up the material.

TCRdb's table, derived via immunoSEQ multiplex PCR, lists solely in-frame clones and lacks some. The table lists hundreds of thousands of clones, about nine tenths of them singletons, with around a tenth in the top ten. The ends lost 6 bases at V and 6 bases at J; junction bases unmatched: 16. The germline CDR1 and CDR2 sequences are ENHRY and SYGVKD. The CDR3 is 17 amino acids. The rearrangement uses TRBV10-3 and TRBJ2-7, with TRBD1 identical over 11 bases. Sequenced sample: PBMCs or T cells enriched from blood (not recorded which). This clonotype was obtained from a woman between 35 and 50 years old who had recovered from COVID-19. The CDR3 DNA is TGTGCCATCAGCCGGACAGGGGGCAGTAAGATAAATCGCGAGCAGTACTTC. This translates into CAISRTGGSKINREQYF.